The table lists the clone carrying this T cell receptor (beta chain) with many counts. Its antigen is still unknown. The data derive from a study of T cell repertoires in cytomegalovirus infection. Study-wide background: Based on public TCR beta signatures, there were indications of CMV infection and of a matching HLA type.

CDR1 is LGHDT, CDR2 YNNKEL, per germline (reference sequence). V lost 1 base and J lost 4, with 16 bases in between. This CDR3 comprises 16 residues. TCRdb called the reads again in MiXCR, with one record for every CDR3 protein. This table holds roughly 230,000 distinct CDR3 sequences, about 12% found once. Whole-study results and caveats: CMV carriers having the relevant HLA were flagged by cumulative public TCR beta family frequency. Dominating the ex vivo response were TCR beta clonotypes that were CMV-specific and HLA-C-restricted.

The gene calls are TRBV3-1 and TRBJ1-2; D remains unclear. Sequencing used PBMCs. The receptor was isolated from a human donor in good health (CMV status not recorded). Some clones in this sample may be carry-over from other donors' samples. CDR3 loop: CASSQGGSGKLYGYTF. In DNA, the CDR3 is TGTGCCAGCAGCCAAGGTGGCAGCGGAAAACTCTATGGCTACACCTTC.